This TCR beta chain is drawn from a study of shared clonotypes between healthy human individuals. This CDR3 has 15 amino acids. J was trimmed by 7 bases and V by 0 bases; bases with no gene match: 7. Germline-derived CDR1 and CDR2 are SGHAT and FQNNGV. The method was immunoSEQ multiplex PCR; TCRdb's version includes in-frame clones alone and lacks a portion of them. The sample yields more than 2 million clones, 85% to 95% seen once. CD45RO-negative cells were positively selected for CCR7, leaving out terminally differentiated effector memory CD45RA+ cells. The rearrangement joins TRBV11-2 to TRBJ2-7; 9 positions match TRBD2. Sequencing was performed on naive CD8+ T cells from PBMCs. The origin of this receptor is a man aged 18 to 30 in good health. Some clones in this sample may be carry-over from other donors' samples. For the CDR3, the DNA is TGTGCCAGCAGCTTAGATCGAATTAGCGGGGGTGAGCAGTACTTC. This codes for CASSLDRISGGEQYF.